This T cell receptor (beta chain) was recorded in a study of blood T cell repertoires in COVID-19. From germline, CDR1 is SGHKS and CDR2 YYEKEE (reference sequence). The CDR3 consists of 12 residues. Followed over time, Seattle patients had been enrolled while infection was active. In the case of this clone: The junction departs from the called germline gene at one end, perhaps through a read error.

The assay was immunoSEQ multiplex PCR, and TCRdb's table has in-frame clones only and misses some. The repertoire consists of about 350,000 clones, with 65% to 90% occurring once and the leading ten covering around 7.4%. The receptor comes from a woman aged 55-75 years with COVID-19, enrolled during active disease. The chain is built from TRBV5-5 and TRBJ2-7; D perhaps matches TRBD1 (5 bases). Sample: peripheral blood. The CDR3 coding sequence is TGTGCCAGCAGCTTGGAGATGGGGCGGTGGGACTTC. It encodes CASSLEMGRWDF.